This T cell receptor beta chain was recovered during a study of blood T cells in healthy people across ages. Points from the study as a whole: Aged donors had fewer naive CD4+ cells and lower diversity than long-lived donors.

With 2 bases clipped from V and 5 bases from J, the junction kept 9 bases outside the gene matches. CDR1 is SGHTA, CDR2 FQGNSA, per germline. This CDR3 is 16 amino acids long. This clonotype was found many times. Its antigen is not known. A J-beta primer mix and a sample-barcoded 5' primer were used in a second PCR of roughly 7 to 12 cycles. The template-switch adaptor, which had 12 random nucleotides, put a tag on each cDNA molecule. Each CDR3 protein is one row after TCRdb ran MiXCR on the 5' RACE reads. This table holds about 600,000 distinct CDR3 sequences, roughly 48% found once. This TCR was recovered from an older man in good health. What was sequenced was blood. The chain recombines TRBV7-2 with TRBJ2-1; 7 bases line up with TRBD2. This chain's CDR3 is CASSLLGLSANNEQFF. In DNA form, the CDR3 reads TGTGCCAGCAGCTTACTGGGACTATCGGCTAACAATGAGCAGTTCTTC.